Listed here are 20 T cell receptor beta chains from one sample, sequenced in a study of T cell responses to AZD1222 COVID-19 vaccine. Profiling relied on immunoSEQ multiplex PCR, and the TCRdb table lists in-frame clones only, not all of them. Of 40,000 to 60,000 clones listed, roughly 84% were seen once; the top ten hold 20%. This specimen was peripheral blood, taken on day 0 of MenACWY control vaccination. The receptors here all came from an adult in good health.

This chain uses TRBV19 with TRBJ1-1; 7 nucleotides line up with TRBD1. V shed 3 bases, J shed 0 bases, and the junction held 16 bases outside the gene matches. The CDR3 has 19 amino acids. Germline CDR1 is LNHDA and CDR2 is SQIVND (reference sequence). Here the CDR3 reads CASSMRGGRRRFMNTEAFF. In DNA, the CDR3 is TGTGCCAGTAGTATGAGAGGGGGCCGAAGGAGGTTTATGAACACTGAAGCTTTCTTT.

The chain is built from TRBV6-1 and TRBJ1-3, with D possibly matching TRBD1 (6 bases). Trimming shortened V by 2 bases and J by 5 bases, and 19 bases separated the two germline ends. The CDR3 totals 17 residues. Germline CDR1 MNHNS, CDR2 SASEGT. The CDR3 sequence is CASSERTDQLLRNTIYF. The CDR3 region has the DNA TGTGCCAGCAGTGAACGGACAGACCAGTTACTTAGAAACACCATATATTTT.

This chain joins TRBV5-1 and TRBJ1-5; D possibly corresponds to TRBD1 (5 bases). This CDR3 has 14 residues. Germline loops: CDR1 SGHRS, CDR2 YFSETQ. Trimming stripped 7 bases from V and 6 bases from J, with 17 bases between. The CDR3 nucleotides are TGCGCCAGCTCGACGGGGGGGAACGGTCAGCCCCAGCATTTT. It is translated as CASSTGGNGQPQHF.

The CDR3 sequence: CASSHLLAGGPWKETQYF. CDR3 bases: TGTGCCAGCAGTCACCTCCTAGCGGGGGGGCCTTGGAAGGAGACCCAGTACTTC. The chain combines TRBV6-2 or TRBV6-3 with TRBJ2-5, with 12 nucleotides matching TRBD2. The J segment lost 5 bases and the V segment lost 5 bases, leaving 15 bases of the junction unmatched. The CDR3 is 18 residues long. The V gene's germline CDR1 is MNHEY and CDR2 SVGEGT.

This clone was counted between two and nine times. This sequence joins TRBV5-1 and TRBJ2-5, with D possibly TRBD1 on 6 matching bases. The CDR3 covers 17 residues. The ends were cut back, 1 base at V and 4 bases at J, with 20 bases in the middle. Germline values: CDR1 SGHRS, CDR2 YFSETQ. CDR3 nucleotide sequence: TGCGCCAGCAGCTTGATGCTTAGCCGAGTCAGGGGAGAGACCCAGTACTTC. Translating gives CASSLMLSRVRGETQYF.

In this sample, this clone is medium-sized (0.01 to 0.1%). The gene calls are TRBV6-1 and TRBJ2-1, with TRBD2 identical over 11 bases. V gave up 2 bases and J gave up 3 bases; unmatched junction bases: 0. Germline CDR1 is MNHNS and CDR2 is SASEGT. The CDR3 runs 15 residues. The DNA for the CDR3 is TGTGCCAGCAGTGAACTAGCGGGGGGCTACAATGAGCAGTTCTTC. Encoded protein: CASSELAGGYNEQFF.

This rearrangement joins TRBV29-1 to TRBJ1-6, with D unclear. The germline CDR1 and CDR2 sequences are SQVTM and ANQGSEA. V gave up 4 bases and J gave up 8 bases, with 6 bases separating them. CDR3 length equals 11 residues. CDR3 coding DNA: TGCAGCGTTGGGGTAGATTCACCCCTCCACTTT. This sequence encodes CSVGVDSPLHF.

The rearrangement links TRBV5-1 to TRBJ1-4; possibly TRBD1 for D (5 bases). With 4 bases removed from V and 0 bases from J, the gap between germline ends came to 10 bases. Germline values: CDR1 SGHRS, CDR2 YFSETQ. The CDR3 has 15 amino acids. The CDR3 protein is CASSQTGATNEKLFF. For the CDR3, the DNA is TGCGCCAGCAGCCAGACGGGGGCAACTAATGAAAAACTGTTTTTT.

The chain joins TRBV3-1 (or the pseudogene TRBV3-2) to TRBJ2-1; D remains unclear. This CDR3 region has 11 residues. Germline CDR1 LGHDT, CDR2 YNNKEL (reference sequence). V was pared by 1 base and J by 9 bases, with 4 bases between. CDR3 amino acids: CASSQAAEQFF. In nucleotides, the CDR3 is TGTGCCAGCAGCCAAGCGGCTGAGCAGTTCTTC.

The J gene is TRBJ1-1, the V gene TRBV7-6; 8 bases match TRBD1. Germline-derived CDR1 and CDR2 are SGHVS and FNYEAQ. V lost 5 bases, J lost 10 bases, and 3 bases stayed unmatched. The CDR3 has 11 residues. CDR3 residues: CASSGQGGAFF. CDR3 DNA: TGTGCCAGCAGCGGACAGGGTGGAGCTTTCTTT.

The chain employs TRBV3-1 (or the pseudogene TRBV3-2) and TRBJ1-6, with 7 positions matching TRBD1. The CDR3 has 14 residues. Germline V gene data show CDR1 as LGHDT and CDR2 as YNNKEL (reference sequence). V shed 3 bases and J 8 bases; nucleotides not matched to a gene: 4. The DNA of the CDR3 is TGTGCCAGCAGCCAGGTGACAGGGTATTCACCCCTCCACTTT. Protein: CASSQVTGYSPLHF.

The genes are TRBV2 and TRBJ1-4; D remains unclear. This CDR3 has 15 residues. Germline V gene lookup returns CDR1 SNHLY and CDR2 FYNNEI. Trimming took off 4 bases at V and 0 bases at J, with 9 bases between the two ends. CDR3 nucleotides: TGTGCCAGCAGTGGGCAGGTTGCAACTAATGAAAAACTGTTTTTT. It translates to CASSGQVATNEKLFF.

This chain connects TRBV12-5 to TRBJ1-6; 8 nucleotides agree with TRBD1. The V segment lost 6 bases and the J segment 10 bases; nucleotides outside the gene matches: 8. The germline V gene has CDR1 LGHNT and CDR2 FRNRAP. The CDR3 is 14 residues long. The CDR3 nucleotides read TGTGCTAGTGGACCAACAGGGGGAAAATCACCCCTCCACTTT. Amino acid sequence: CASGPTGGKSPLHF. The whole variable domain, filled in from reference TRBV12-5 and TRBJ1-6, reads DARVTQTPRHKVTEMGQEVTMRCQPILGHNTVFWYRQTMMQGLELLAYFRNRAPLDDSGMPKDRFSAEMPDATLATLKIQPSEPRDSAVYFCASGPTGGKSPLHFGNGTRLTVT.

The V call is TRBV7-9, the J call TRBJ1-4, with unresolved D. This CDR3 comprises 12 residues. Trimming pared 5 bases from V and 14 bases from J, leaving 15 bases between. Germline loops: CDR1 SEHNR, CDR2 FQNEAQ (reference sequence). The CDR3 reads CASSPAGSILFF. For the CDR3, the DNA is TGTGCCAGCAGCCCTGCTGGCAGTATCCTGTTTTTT.

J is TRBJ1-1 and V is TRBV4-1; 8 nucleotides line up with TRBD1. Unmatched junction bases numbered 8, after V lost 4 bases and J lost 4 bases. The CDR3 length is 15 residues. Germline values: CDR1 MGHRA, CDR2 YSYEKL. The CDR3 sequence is CASSPSGTGGTEAFF. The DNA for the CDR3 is TGCGCCAGCAGCCCTTCCGGGACAGGTGGCACTGAAGCTTTCTTT.

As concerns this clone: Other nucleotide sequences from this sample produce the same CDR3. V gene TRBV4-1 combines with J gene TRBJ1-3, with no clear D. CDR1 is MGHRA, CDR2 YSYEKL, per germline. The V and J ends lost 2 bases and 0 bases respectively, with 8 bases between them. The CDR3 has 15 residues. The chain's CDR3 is CASSQTVSSGNTIYF. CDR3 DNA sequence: TGCGCCAGCAGCCAAACTGTGAGCTCTGGAAACACCATATATTTT.

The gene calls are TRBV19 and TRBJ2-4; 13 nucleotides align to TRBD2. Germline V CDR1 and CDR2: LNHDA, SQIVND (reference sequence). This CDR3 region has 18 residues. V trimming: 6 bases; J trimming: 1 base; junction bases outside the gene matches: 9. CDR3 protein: CASSLLAGGSFAKNIQYF. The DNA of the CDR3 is TGTGCCAGTAGCCTACTAGCGGGGGGGTCCTTTGCCAAAAACATTCAGTACTTC. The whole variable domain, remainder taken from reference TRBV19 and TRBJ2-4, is DGGITQSPKYLFRKEGQNVTLSCEQNLNHDAMYWYRQDPGQGLRLIYYSQIVNDFQKGDIAEGYSVSREKKESFPLTVTSAQKNPTAFYLCASSLLAGGSFAKNIQYFGAGTRLSVL.

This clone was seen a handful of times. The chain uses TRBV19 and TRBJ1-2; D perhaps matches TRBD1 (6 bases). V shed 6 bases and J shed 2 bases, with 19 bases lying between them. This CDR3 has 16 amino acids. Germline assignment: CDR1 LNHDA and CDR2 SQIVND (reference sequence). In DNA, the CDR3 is TGTGCCAGTAGGCCACAGGGCCTGAACCTCAACTATGGCTACACCTTC. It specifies CASRPQGLNLNYGYTF. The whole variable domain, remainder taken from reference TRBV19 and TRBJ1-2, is DGGITQSPKYLFRKEGQNVTLSCEQNLNHDAMYWYRQDPGQGLRLIYYSQIVNDFQKGDIAEGYSVSREKKESFPLTVTSAQKNPTAFYLCASRPQGLNLNYGYTFGSGTRLTVV.

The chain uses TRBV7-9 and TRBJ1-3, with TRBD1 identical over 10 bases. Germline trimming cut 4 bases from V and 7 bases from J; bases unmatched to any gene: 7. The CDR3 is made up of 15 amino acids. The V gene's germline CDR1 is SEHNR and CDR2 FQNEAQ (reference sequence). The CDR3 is CASSSGTGAGNTIYF. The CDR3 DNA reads TGTGCCAGCAGCTCCGGGACAGGGGCAGGTAACACCATATATTTT.

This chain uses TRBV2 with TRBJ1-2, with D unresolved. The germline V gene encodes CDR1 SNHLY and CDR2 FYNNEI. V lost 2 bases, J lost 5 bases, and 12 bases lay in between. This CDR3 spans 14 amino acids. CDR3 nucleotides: TGTGCCAGCAGTGAATTGGAGGGAAGGTATGGCTACACCTTC. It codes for CASSELEGRYGYTF.